This entry describes one TCR beta chain. The CDR3 spans 15 residues. CDR1 SGHTA and CDR2 FQGNSA come from the germline V gene. This record belongs to a study of T cells expressing NK-cell markers. TCRdb re-called the 5' RACE reads; one entry per CDR3 protein, DNA not given. The sample holds 440,000 or so distinct CDR3 sequences. The rearrangement links TRBV7-2 to TRBJ2-7; lacking DNA, the TRBD2 call made by TCRdb goes unchecked. This clonotype was sampled from a woman between 18 and 70 years old in good health. Sequenced input: blood T cells: a sorted CD56 or NKG2C T cell subset, CD4+ or CD8+ T cells, or bulk PBMC T cells (not recorded which). The CDR3 reads CASSPRLAGEGEQYF.